These T cell receptor beta chains were read from a single sample in a study of CD8+ T cells in alopecia areata. Libraries were prepared by immunoSEQ multiplex PCR; TCRdb keeps only in-frame clonotypes and omits some of them. The sample lists approximately 170,000 clones, 55% to 70% occurring once. The material sequenced was CD4+ T cells sorted from blood, taken at week 4, from a patient treated with tofacitinib. The source is a human donor with alopecia areata. Both conserved end residues are part of each CDR3. The D gene is left open where the match is weak. Where a row states a size, it is once, few, many or the class of an expanded clone; other rows omit it.

v_call	d_call	clone_size	cdr3_aa
TRBV5-1	-	once	CASSLGGEVDTQYF
TRBV2	-	-	CASSLGSTAGADTQYF
TRBV18	-	-	CASSLTEVANTGELFF
TRBV29-1	-	-	CSVEDRVSGAEQYF
TRBV10-3	-	-	CAISERIQNTIYF
TRBV14	TRBD1	few	CASSRLGQGGGAFF
TRBV30	-	-	CAARGASHTIYF
TRBV5-4	-	-	CASSLPDRVETQYF
TRBV5-1	-	few	CASSLAASTTGELFF
TRBV6-6	-	-	CASSLDNGASGEQYF
TRBV29-1	-	-	CSVGNGNQPQHF
TRBV4-2	-	few	CASSQDWSNQPQHF
TRBV29-1	-	-	CSAQLSRGYGYTF
TRBV30	-	-	CAWTQTYNEQFF
TRBV30	-	-	CAWRGAGEQFF
TRBV7-6	TRBD2	-	CASSRTSGPYEQYF
TRBV10-3	-	-	CAISESMSTQYF
TRBV29-1	-	-	CSLSGAGEQFF
TRBV7-3	TRBD2	-	CASSLNRLAVYNEQFF
TRBV2	TRBD1	once	CASRRQTGTGGNEQFF
TRBV4-3	-	-	CASSPIVRNTEAFF
TRBV28	-	few	CATHPGLYLNYGYTF
TRBV4-1	TRBD1	few	CASSLPGQSNEKLFF